Listed below are T cell receptor beta chains from one sample, sequenced in a study of blood T cell repertoires in COVID-19. Produced via immunoSEQ multiplex PCR; TCRdb's table is partial and in-frame only. The table has approximately 130,000 clones, approximately 86% seen once. What was sequenced was PBMCs or T cells enriched from blood (not recorded which). These receptors originate from a woman aged 45-59 years who had recovered from COVID-19. CDR3s leave out the opening cysteine and the closing phenylalanine or tryptophan.

V: TRBV7-8
CDR3: ASSPNVIAGAGGYT

V: TRBV7-3
CDR3: ASSPVGGPMDTQY

V: TRBV27
CDR3: ASSGGTGGVFGGYT

V: TRBV12-3/TRBV12-4
CDR3: ASSFGSPLH

V: TRBV19
CDR3: ASSLSGQGLYEQY

V: TRBV4-3
CDR3: ASSQDTTGGGYTEAF

V: TRBV7-7
CDR3: ASSLGLAVQETQY

V: TRBV19
CDR3: ASSIMGRGSAETQY

V: TRBV29-1
CDR3: SAQGQANTEAF

V: TRBV6-5
CDR3: ASRNGRGREQY

V: TRBV5-1
CDR3: ASSSQTGAGYGYT

V: TRBV7-8
CDR3: ASTGTANYGYT

V: TRBV19
CDR3: ASSTTGTGIYEQY

V: TRBV2
CDR3: ASSQFPGQGNYNEQF

V: TRBV30
CDR3: AWSVRGQVANTGELF

V: TRBV7-9
CDR3: ASSLLSFEGNYGYT

V: TRBV6-5
CDR3: ASRPRAGVLYEQY

V: TRBV6-5
CDR3: ASGRREQY

V: TRBV27
CDR3: ASSLLRLAGGDRYNEQF

V: TRBV29-1
CDR3: SSSGTERLNEQF

V: TRBV21-1
CDR3: ASSKRGLPRNEQY

V: TRBV27
CDR3: ASSFTGTSYEQY

V: TRBV9
CDR3: ASSVASGVGNEQF

V: TRBV4-1
CDR3: ASSHPPWNTEAF

V: TRBV7-9
CDR3: ASSPRTGHDPYGYT

V: TRBV19
CDR3: ASTRRDSPTGIQY

V: TRBV4-3
CDR3: ASSQGLAGYDEQF

V: TRBV7-7
CDR3: ASSLAGQVNTGELF

V: TRBV11-2
CDR3: ASSSPRTGEETQY

V: TRBV13
CDR3: ASRDSGGARYEQY

V: TRBV5-1
CDR3: ASSLPLQVVEETQY

V: TRBV5-1
CDR3: ASSPGTLYEQY

V: TRBV2
CDR3: ASMGDRGYEQY

V: TRBV6-2/TRBV6-3
CDR3: ASSYSITGQGNSPLH

V: TRBV10-1
CDR3: ASSAGTGEETQY

V: TRBV10-1
CDR3: ASSEVAGKIGELF

V: TRBV27
CDR3: ASSYWGGRSTYEQY

V: TRBV25-1
CDR3: ASHSGAGRPDEQF

V: TRBV29-1
CDR3: SVEEGSGGYT

V: TRBV19
CDR3: ASEGAPTNEKLF

V: TRBV3-1/TRBV3-2
CDR3: ASSRRGGQGSYEQY

V: TRBV6-5
CDR3: ASSSQGFGYGYT

V: TRBV6-4
CDR3: ASSAWDSTREKLF

V: TRBV15
CDR3: ATSRDNRGNSPLH

V: TRBV18
CDR3: ASSPLQDNLYEQY

V: TRBV5-6
CDR3: ASSWGGVEYNEQF

V: TRBV7-2
CDR3: ASSPGVSYEQY

V: TRBV3-1/TRBV3-2
CDR3: ASSQLVDRGYKAF

V: TRBV6-5
CDR3: ASGHVDRDTEAF

V: TRBV6-5
CDR3: ASSYLPGAAEAF

V: TRBV7-9
CDR3: ASSADQGQAGANVLT

V: TRBV4-1
CDR3: ASSQDLAGGFNEQF

V: TRBV6-1
CDR3: ASSEEDRGWYGYT

V: TRBV9
CDR3: ASSVGSGNTGELF

V: TRBV7-9
CDR3: ASSLLTYEQY

V: TRBV6-2/TRBV6-3
CDR3: ASSKSSYEQY

V: TRBV27
CDR3: ASSRNRDAYTEAF

V: TRBV30
CDR3: AWSVQAGLSYGYT

V: TRBV5-5
CDR3: ASSLEGGWGEQY

V: TRBV10-3
CDR3: ATGGLYNEQF